A selection of T cell receptor beta chains follows, all from one sample in a study of T cell changes during pregnancy in multiple sclerosis. Data came from immunoSEQ multiplex PCR; TCRdb stores just in-frame clones and leaves some out. The data contain some 14,000 clones, about 92% of them seen just once; the ten biggest clones take up roughly 2.8%. Sequencing used peripheral blood, obtained in the second trimester of pregnancy. Source of these receptors: a female donor in good health, enrolled as a control in a pregnancy study. Both conserved end residues are trimmed from each CDR3.

j_gene | v_gene | CDR3aa
TRBJ2-1 | TRBV27 | ASTWTGRGNEQF
TRBJ2-1 | TRBV28 | ASSYPVGGALNEQF
TRBJ2-5 | TRBV5-1 | ASSVRGGQETQY
TRBJ2-7 | TRBV29-1 | SVEAEDTSEWRGEQY
TRBJ2-1 | TRBV4-3 | ASSQDGTLYNEQF
TRBJ2-5 | TRBV7-2 | ASSFVHREETQY
TRBJ2-3 | TRBV4-3 | ASSQDRGQGADTQY
TRBJ1-5 | TRBV6-5 | ASSYGTGSQPQH
TRBJ2-7 | TRBV6-1 | ASSERWEGKQY
TRBJ2-1 | TRBV29-1 | SVEGTSANEQF
TRBJ2-3 | TRBV11-3 | ASSLDSYTDTQY
TRBJ1-3 | TRBV5-1 | ASSLGDNSGNTIY
TRBJ1-4 | TRBV27 | ASREPTATNEKLF
TRBJ2-2 | TRBV5-1 | ASSSPPGLAGVNTGELF
TRBJ1-1 | TRBV11-2 | ASSLHREGENTEAF
TRBJ1-2 | TRBV2 | ASSDQDRPTPDNYGYT
TRBJ1-1 | TRBV21-1 | ASSTPRDRVVEAF
TRBJ2-1 | TRBV7-9 | ASLLYGGYSYNEQF
TRBJ2-1 | TRBV13 | ASSLASARYNEQF
TRBJ1-2 | TRBV28 | ASRPPESHGRGYT
TRBJ1-4 | TRBV19 | ASRPRTVEKLF
TRBJ2-2 | TRBV11-3 | ASSPLLGGPNTGELF
TRBJ2-2 | TRBV7-9 | ASSWTAGDTGELF
TRBJ1-1 | TRBV30 | AWSLLYTEAF
TRBJ1-1 | TRBV5-1 | ASSLVGGWGNTEAF
TRBJ1-5 | TRBV6-5 | ASSYSGTGRQPQH
TRBJ1-5 | TRBV15 | ATSREDSDQPQH
TRBJ2-7 | TRBV7-2 | ASSLGTGGSYEQY